The rows below give T cell receptor beta chains drawn from one sample of a study of blood T cell repertoires in COVID-19. Assay used: immunoSEQ multiplex PCR; TCRdb lists only in-frame clones, some missing. Of 110,000 to 150,000 clones listed, approximately 86% are singletons. Sequenced material: PBMCs or T cells enriched from blood (not recorded which). These receptors were obtained from a woman aged 40 to 50 who had recovered from COVID-19. Each CDR3 is given with its conserved first and last residue. Each record gives: clone size, J gene, V gene, D gene, CDR3 protein, CDR3 DNA. A D gene is named only where the DNA matches it firmly. Size tells how often a clone was seen (once, few, many) or the class of an expanded clone, and some rows leave it out.

>NA|TRBJ2-2|TRBV10-2|NA
CASSRSSRTGELFF
TGCGCCAGCAGTAGGTCTAGCCGGACCGGGGAGCTGTTTTTT
>NA|TRBJ1-2|TRBV29-1|NA
CSAEVRGYGYTF
TGCAGCGCCGAGGTCAGGGGATATGGCTACACCTTC
>few|TRBJ2-7|TRBV18|NA
CASSPGQPYEQYF
TGTGCCAGCTCACCGGGGCAGCCCTACGAGCAGTACTTC
>NA|TRBJ1-1|TRBV3-1/TRBV3-2|NA
CASSHFTGLGDTEAFF
TGTGCCAGCAGCCATTTTACAGGCCTAGGGGACACTGAAGCTTTCTTT
>NA|TRBJ1-3|TRBV30|NA
CAWSPKDRSSGNTIYF
TGTGCCTGGAGCCCTAAAGACAGGAGCTCTGGAAACACCATATATTTT
>NA|TRBJ1-5|TRBV7-3|NA
CASSLMGAGNQPQHF
TGTGCCAGCAGCTTAATGGGGGCTGGCAATCAGCCCCAGCATTTT
>NA|TRBJ1-1|TRBV5-1|NA
CASSFPRNPPEAFF
TGCGCCAGCAGCTTCCCCAGGAATCCACCTGAAGCTTTCTTT
>NA|TRBJ1-1|TRBV14|TRBD1
CASSAGQVEAFF
TGTGCCAGCAGCGCGGGACAGGTTGAAGCTTTCTTT
>NA|TRBJ2-7|TRBV4-1|TRBD1
CASSQGQGDEQYF
TGCGCCAGCAGCCAAGGACAGGGCGACGAGCAGTACTTC
>NA|TRBJ2-1|TRBV12-3/TRBV12-4|NA
CASSLKHGGEQFF
TGTGCCAGCAGTTTAAAGCACGGGGGTGAGCAGTTCTTC
>NA|TRBJ1-5|TRBV5-4|NA
CASSSPDQPQHF
TGTGCCAGCAGCTCTCCGGATCAGCCCCAGCATTTT
>NA|TRBJ2-5|TRBV19|TRBD2
CASSMMGLAGGPMGEETQYF
TGTGCCAGTAGTATGATGGGACTAGCGGGGGGCCCTATGGGAGAAGAGACCCAGTACTTC
>NA|TRBJ1-4|TRBV7-9|NA
CASTSSTETNEKLFF
TGTGCCAGCACCTCCTCCACCGAGACTAATGAAAAACTGTTTTTT
>NA|TRBJ1-5|TRBV6-1|NA
CASSETVDSNQPQHF
TGTGCCAGCAGTGAGACAGTCGATAGCAATCAGCCCCAGCATTTT
>once|TRBJ2-5|TRBV6-5|TRBD1
CASSEGAIRETQYF
TGTGCCAGCAGCGAGGGGGCCATCCGTGAGACCCAGTACTTC
>once|TRBJ2-1|TRBV30|TRBD2
CAWTRGVGGGEQFF
TGTGCCTGGACCCGGGGGGTCGGGGGGGGTGAGCAGTTCTTC
>NA|TRBJ1-1|TRBV6-6|NA
CASSYSGGANTEAFF
TGTGCCAGCAGTTACTCTGGGGGGGCTAACACTGAAGCTTTCTTT
>NA|TRBJ2-7|TRBV13|TRBD1
CASSFGGDRGYEQYF
TGTGCCAGCAGCTTTGGAGGGGACAGGGGCTACGAGCAGTACTTC
>NA|TRBJ2-7|TRBV6-1|TRBD2
CASSEMGGGIYEQYF
TGTGCCAGCAGTGAAATGGGGGGAGGGATCTACGAGCAGTACTTC
>NA|TRBJ1-1|TRBV6-5|NA
CASSRHSGNNEAFF
TGTGCCAGCAGCCGGCACTCAGGGAATAATGAAGCTTTCTTT
>NA|TRBJ2-7|TRBV6-4|TRBD1
CASSLHSGTGVYEQYF
TGTGCCAGCAGTCTTCACTCCGGGACAGGGGTCTACGAGCAGTACTTC
>NA|TRBJ2-7|TRBV5-4|TRBD2
CASSPGTSGGAHEQYF
TGTGCCAGCAGCCCCGGGACTAGCGGGGGGGCCCACGAGCAGTACTTC
>NA|TRBJ2-1|TRBV5-6|TRBD2
CASSLAGGAGSRNEQFF
TGTGCCAGCAGCTTGGCCGGGGGGGCAGGTAGCAGGAATGAGCAGTTCTTC